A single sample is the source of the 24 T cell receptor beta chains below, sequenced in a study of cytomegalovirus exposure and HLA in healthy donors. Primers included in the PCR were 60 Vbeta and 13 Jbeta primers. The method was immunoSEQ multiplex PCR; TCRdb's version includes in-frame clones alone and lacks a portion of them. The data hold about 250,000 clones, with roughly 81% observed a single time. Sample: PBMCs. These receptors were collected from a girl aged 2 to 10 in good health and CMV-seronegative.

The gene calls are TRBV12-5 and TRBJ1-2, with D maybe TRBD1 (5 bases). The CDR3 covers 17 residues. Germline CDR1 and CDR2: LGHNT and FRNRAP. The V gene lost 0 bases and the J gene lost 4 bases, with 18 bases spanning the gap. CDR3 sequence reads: CASGLVVRAATLYGYTF. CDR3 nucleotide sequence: TGTGCTAGTGGTTTGGTAGTCAGGGCCGCAACCCTCTATGGCTACACCTTC. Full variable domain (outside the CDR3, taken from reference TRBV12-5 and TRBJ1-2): DARVTQTPRHKVTEMGQEVTMRCQPILGHNTVFWYRQTMMQGLELLAYFRNRAPLDDSGMPKDRFSAEMPDATLATLKIQPSEPRDSAVYFCASGLVVRAATLYGYTFGSGTRLTVV.

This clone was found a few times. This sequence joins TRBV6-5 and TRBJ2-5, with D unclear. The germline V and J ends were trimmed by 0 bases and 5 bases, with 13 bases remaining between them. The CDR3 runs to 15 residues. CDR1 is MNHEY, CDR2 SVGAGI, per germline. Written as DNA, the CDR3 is TGTGCCAGCAGTTACTCGAGTGACTGGTGGGAGACCCAGTACTTC. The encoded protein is CASSYSSDWWETQYF.

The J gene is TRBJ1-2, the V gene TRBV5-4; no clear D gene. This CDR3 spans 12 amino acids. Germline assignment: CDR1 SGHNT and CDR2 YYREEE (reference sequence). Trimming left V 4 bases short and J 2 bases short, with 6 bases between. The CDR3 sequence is CASSPGNYGYTF. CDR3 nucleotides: TGTGCCAGCAGCCCCGGGAACTATGGCTACACCTTC.

The DNA for the CDR3 is TGTGCCAGCAGTGAGGGACTAGCGACTACCACCGGGGAGCTGTTTTTT. It yields the protein CASSEGLATTTGELFF. The chain has TRBV6-1 and TRBJ2-2; TRBD2 aligns across 10 bases. CDR3 length equals 16 residues. The V segment lost 3 bases and the J segment 4 bases; nucleotides outside the gene matches: 5. CDR1 MNHNS and CDR2 SASEGT come from the germline V gene.

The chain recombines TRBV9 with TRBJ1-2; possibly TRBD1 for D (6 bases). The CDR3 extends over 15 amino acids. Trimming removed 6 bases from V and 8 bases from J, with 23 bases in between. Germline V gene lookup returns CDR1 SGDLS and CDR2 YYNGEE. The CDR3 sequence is CASTPRLGQGSGYTF. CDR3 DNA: TGTGCCAGCACCCCCCGGCTGGGTCAGGGGTCCGGCTACACCTTC.

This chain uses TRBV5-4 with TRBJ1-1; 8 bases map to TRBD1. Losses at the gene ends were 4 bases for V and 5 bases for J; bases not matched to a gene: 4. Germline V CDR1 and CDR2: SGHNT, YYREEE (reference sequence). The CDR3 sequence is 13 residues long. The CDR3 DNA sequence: TGTGCCAGCAGCCCGGGACAGGTTACTGAAGCTTTCTTT. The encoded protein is CASSPGQVTEAFF.

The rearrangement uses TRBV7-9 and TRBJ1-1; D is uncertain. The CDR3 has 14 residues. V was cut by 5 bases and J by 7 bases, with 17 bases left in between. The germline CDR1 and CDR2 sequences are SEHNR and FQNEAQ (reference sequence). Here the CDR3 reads CASSPATKRLEAFF. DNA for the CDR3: TGTGCCAGCAGCCCTGCCACGAAGCGACTTGAAGCTTTCTTT. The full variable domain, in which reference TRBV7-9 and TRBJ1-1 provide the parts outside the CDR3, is DTGVSQNPRHKITKRGQNVTFRCDPISEHNRLYWYRQTLGQGPEFLTYFQNEAQLEKSRLLSDRFSAERPKGSFSTLEIQRTEQGDSAMYLCASSPATKRLEAFFGQGTRLTVV.

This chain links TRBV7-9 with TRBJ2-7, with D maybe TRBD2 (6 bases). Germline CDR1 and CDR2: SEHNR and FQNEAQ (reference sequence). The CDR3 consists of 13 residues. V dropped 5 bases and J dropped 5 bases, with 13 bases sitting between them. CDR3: CASSAGPGDEQYF. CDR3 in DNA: TGTGCCAGCAGCGCGGGACCCGGGGACGAGCAGTACTTC.

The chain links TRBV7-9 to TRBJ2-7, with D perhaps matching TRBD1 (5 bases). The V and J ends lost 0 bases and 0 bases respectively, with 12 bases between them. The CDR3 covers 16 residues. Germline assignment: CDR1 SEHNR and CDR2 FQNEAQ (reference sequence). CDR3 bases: TGTGCCAGCAGCTTAGCCAGGGCACAGACCTCCTACGAGCAGTACTTC. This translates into CASSLARAQTSYEQYF.

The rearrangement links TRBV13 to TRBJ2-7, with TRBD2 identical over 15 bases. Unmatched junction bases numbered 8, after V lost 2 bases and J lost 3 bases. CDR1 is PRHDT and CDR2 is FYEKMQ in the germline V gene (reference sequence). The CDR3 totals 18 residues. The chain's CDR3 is CASSLRTSGRALSYEQYF. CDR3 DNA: TGTGCCAGCAGCTTACGGACTAGCGGGAGGGCCCTAAGCTACGAGCAGTACTTC. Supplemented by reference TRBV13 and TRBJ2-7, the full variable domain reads AAGVIQSPRHLIKEKRETATLKCYPIPRHDTVYWYQQGPGQDPQFLISFYEKMQSDKGSIPDRFSAQQFSDYHSELNMSSLELGDSALYFCASSLRTSGRALSYEQYFGPGTRLTVT.

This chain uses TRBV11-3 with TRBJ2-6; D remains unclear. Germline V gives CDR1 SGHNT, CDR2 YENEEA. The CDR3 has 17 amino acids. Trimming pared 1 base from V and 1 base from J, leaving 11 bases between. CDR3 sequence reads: CASSLVYSSSGANVLTF. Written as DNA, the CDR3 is TGTGCCAGCAGCTTAGTTTACTCGTCGTCTGGGGCCAACGTCCTGACTTTC.

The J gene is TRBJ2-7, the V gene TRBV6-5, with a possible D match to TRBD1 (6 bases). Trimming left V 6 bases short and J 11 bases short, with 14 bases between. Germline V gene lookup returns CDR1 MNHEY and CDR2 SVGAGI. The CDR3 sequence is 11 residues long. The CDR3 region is CASSLGDKKYF. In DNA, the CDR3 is TGTGCCAGCAGCCTCGGGGACAAAAAGTACTTC.

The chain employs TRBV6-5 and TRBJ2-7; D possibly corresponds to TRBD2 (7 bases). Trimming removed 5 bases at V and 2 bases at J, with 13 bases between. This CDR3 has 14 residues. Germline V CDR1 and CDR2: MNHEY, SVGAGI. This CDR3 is CASSPGGATYEQYF. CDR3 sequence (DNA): TGTGCCAGCAGTCCGGGGGGCGCAACCTACGAGCAGTACTTC.

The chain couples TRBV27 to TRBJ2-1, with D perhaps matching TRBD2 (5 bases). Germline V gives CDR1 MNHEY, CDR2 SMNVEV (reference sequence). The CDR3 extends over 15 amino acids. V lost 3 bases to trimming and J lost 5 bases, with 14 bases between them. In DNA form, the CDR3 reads TGTGCCAGCAGTTTTCGAGGGATTCTAAACAATGAGCAGTTCTTC. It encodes CASSFRGILNNEQFF.

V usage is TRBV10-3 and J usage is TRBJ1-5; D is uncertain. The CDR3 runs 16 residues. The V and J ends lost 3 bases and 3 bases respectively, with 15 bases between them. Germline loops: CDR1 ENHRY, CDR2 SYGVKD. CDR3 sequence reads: CAISDRGGINNQPQHF. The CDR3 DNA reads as TGTGCCATCAGTGATAGAGGAGGAATTAACAATCAGCCCCAGCATTTT.

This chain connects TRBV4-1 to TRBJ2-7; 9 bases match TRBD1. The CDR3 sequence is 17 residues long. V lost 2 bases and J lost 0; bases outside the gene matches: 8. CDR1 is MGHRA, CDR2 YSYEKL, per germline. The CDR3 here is CASSQFGTGTSSYEQYF. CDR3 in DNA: TGCGCCAGCAGCCAATTCGGGACAGGGACGTCCTCCTACGAGCAGTACTTC.

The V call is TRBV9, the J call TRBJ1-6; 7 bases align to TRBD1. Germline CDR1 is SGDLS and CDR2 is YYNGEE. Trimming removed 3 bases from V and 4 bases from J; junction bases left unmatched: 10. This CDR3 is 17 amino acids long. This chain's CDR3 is CASSDRQGRRYNSPLHF. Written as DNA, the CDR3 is TGTGCCAGCAGCGATCGACAGGGAAGAAGATATAATTCACCCCTCCACTTT.

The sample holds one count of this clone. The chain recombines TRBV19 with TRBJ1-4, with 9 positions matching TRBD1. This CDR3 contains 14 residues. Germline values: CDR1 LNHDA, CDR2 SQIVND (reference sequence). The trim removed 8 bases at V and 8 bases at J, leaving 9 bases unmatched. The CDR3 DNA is TGTGCCAGTGGGGGACAGGGTCTAGGAGAAAAACTGTTTTTT. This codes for CASGGQGLGEKLFF.

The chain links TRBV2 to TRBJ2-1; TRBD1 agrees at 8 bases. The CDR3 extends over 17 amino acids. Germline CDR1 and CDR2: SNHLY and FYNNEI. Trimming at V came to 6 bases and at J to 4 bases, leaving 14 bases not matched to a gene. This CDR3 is CASRRILTGEVYNEQFF. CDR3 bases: TGTGCCAGCAGACGAATCCTGACAGGGGAGGTATACAATGAGCAGTTCTTC.

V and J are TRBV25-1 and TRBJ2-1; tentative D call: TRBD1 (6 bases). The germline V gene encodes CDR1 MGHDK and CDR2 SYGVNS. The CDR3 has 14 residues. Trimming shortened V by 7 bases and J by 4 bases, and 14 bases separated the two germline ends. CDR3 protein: CASKGEVVYNEQFF. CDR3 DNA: TGTGCCAGCAAGGGGGAAGTAGTGTACAATGAGCAGTTCTTC. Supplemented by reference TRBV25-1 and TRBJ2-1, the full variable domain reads EADIYQTPRYLVIGTGKKITLECSQTMGHDKMYWYQQDPGMELHLIHYSYGVNSTEKGDLSSESTVSRIRTEHFPLTLESARPSHTSQYLCASKGEVVYNEQFFGPGTRLTVL.

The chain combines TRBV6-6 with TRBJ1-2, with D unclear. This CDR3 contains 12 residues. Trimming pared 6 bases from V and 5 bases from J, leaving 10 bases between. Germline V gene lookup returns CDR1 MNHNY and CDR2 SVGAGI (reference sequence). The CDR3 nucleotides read TGTGCCAGCAGCCCGGGAGTTTATGGCTACACCTTC. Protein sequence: CASSPGVYGYTF.

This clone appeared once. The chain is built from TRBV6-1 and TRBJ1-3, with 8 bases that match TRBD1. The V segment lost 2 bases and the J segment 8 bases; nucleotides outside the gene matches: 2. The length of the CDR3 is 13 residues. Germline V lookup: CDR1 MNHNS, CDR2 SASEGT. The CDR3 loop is CASSEQGADTIYF. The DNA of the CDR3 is TGTGCCAGCAGTGAACAGGGGGCGGACACCATATATTTT.

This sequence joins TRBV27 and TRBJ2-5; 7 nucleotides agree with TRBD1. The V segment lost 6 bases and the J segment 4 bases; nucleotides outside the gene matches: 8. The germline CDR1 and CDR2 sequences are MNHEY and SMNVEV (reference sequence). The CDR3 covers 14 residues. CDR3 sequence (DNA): TGTGCCAGCAGCCATTCAGGGACAGTAGAGACCCAGTACTTC. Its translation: CASSHSGTVETQYF.

CDR3 bases: TGTGCCAGCAGCTTGGGCAGGGCCGGGTTCTTC. Encoded protein: CASSLGRAGFF. The rearrangement uses TRBV11-2 and TRBJ2-1, with D perhaps TRBD1 (5 bases). Germline V gene data show CDR1 as SGHAT and CDR2 as FQNNGV. V dropped 3 bases and J dropped 15 bases, with 12 bases sitting between them. The CDR3 has 11 amino acids. The complete variable domain, with remaining parts taken from reference TRBV11-2 and TRBJ2-1, reads EAGVAQSPRYKIIEKRQSVAFWCNPISGHATLYWYQQILGQGPKLLIQFQNNGVVDDSQLPKDRFSAERLKGVDSTLKIQPAKLEDSAVYLCASSLGRAGFFGPGTRLTVL.